Below, 9 T cell receptor beta chains from the same sample are listed, as sequenced in a study of T-cell reconstitution after alpha-beta-depleted transplantation in children. The TCRbeta library was prepared with unique molecular identifiers. From the PCR reads, TCRdb called clonotypes with MiXCR, one entry per CDR3 protein. The table shows roughly 570,000 distinct CDR3 sequences, with 25% to 30% occurring only once. The sequencing used PBMCs, collected before TCRalphabeta/CD19-depleted stem cell transplant. The receptors derive from a boy in the first two years of life with Wiskott-Aldrich syndrome, due to receive a stem cell transplant.

This chain links TRBV19 with TRBJ2-5; 7 nucleotides match TRBD1. Germline assignment: CDR1 LNHDA and CDR2 SQIVND (reference sequence). The CDR3 is 14 amino acids. The trim removed 6 bases at V and 6 bases at J, leaving 10 bases unmatched. CDR3 coding DNA: TGTGCCAGTAGAAGGACAGGACTTGACAAGACCCAGTACTTC. Translated: CASRRTGLDKTQYF.

This clonotype was seen a few times. CDR3 nucleotides: TGTGCCAGCAGTGGGCCGCGGTGGGAAACTAGCACAGATACGCAGTATTTT. This translates into CASSGPRWETSTDTQYF. The chain has TRBV12-3 or TRBV12-4 and TRBJ2-3; D is ambiguous. V lost 5 bases, J lost 0 bases, and 18 bases lay in between. The CDR3 loop spans 17 amino acids.

V gene TRBV5-1 combines with J gene TRBJ1-4, with D possibly matching TRBD1 (6 bases). Trimming took 3 bases from V and 1 from J, leaving 10 bases between them. The CDR3 sequence is 15 residues long. The germline V gene encodes CDR1 SGHRS and CDR2 YFSETQ. CDR3 bases: TGCGCCAGCAGCTGGCAGGGGAGAACTAATGAAAAACTGTTTTTT. Protein: CASSWQGRTNEKLFF.

The rearrangement links TRBV10-3 to TRBJ2-7; 7 nucleotides align to TRBD2. The V segment lost 8 bases and the J segment 2 bases; nucleotides outside the gene matches: 6. Germline CDR1 and CDR2: ENHRY and SYGVKD. The CDR3 runs to 13 residues. CDR3 sequence reads: CAIAEGGPYEQYF. CDR3 nucleotide sequence: TGTGCCATCGCCGAGGGAGGGCCCTACGAGCAGTACTTC.

Details on this clonotype: At one end, the junction sequence differs from germline, possibly due to a read error. The rearrangement joins TRBV4-2 to TRBJ2-2, with TRBD2 identical over 8 bases. The CDR3 extends over 17 amino acids. Germline assignment: CDR1 LGHNA and CDR2 YNFKEQ. The CDR3 nucleotides are TGTGCCAGCAGCCAGAGGAGGGCGGGAGGTAACACCCGGGAGCTGTTTTTT. Residues: CASSQRRAGGNTRELFF.

The CDR3 coding sequence is TGTGCCAGCAGTCCACCGGGACCACCCCGGGGCTACACCTTC. It codes for CASSPPGPPRGYTF. The chain joins TRBV28 to TRBJ1-2, with D maybe TRBD1 (5 bases). The CDR3 length is 14 residues. Trimming pared 5 bases from V and 8 bases from J, leaving 18 bases between. Germline lookup yields CDR1 MDHEN and CDR2 SYDVKM.

This clonotype was seen a handful of times. V is TRBV5-1 and J is TRBJ2-1, with 15 positions matching TRBD2. J gave up 4 bases and V 2 bases, and 4 bases lay outside the gene matches. This CDR3 spans 17 amino acids. Germline lookup yields CDR1 SGHRS and CDR2 YFSETQ. The CDR3 loop reads CASSFAGTSGRYNEQFF. CDR3 sequence (DNA): TGCGCCAGCAGCTTCGCCGGGACTAGCGGGAGGTACAATGAGCAGTTCTTC.

This clonotype was counted between two and nine times. The chain employs TRBV2 and TRBJ1-3; no clear D. The germline gives CDR1 SNHLY, CDR2 FYNNEI. Trimming removed 4 bases at V and 3 bases at J, with 4 bases between. This CDR3 region has 12 residues. CDR3 sequence reads: CASSVVGNTIYF. CDR3 DNA sequence: TGTGCCAGCAGTGTGGTTGGAAACACCATATATTTT.

This clonotype was seen only a few times. CDR3 sequence reads: CASSLNRGAANYGYTF. The CDR3, as DNA: TGTGCCAGCAGTTTAAACAGGGGAGCAGCTAACTATGGCTACACCTTC. The chain joins TRBV27 to TRBJ1-2; 7 nucleotides line up with TRBD1. The germline V gene encodes CDR1 MNHEY and CDR2 SMNVEV (reference sequence). The CDR3 length is 16 residues. Trimming removed 2 bases from V and 0 bases from J; junction bases left unmatched: 6.